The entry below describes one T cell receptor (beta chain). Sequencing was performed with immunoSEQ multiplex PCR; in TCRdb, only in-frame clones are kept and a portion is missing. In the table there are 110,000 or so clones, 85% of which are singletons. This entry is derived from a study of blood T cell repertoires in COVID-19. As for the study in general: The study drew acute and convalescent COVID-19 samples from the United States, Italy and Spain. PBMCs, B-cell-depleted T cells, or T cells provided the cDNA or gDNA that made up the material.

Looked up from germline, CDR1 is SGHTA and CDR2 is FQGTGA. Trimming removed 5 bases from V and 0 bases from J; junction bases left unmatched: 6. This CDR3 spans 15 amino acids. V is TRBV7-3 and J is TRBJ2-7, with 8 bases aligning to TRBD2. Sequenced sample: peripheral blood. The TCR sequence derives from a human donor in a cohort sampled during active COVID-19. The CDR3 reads CASSSYSGGSYEQYF. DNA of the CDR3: TGTGCCAGCAGCAGTTACAGCGGGGGCTCCTACGAGCAGTACTTC. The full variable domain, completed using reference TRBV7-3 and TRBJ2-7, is GAGVSQTPSNKVTEKGKYVELRCDPISGHTALYWYRQSLGQGPEFLIYFQGTGAADDSGLPNDRFFAVRPEGSVSTLKIQRTERGDSAVYLCASSSYSGGSYEQYFGPGTRLTVT.